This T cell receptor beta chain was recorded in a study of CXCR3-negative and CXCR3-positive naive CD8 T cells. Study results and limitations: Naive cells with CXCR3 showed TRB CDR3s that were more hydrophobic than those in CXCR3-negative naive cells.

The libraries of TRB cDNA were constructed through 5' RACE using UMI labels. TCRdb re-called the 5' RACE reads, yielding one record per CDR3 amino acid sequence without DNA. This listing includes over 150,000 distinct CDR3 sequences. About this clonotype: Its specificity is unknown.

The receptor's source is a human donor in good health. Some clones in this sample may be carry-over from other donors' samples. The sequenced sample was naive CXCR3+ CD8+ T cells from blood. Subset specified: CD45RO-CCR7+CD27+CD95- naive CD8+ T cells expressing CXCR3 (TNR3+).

This CDR3 reads CASSLMSRGGDDEQFF. The rearrangement uses TRBV7-3 and TRBJ2-1; TCRdb returns TRBD2, unconfirmable since there is no DNA. The CDR3 totals 16 residues. Germline V gives CDR1 SGHTA, CDR2 FQGTGA.